The 22 T cell receptor beta chains below come from one sample, sequenced in a study of Ad26.COV2.S vaccination and SARS-CoV-2 variants. Treatment of the sample: around 19 received Ad26.COV2.S at low or high dose, single or two shots; about five received placebo; per-sample allocation not given. Sample collection was performed on day 63 after the first vaccine or placebo injection. The data were produced by immunoSEQ multiplex PCR, yet TCRdb's version contains in-frame clones alone and is incomplete. The data contain around 310,000 clones, 90% of them singletons. The sequencing used peripheral blood, collected in a trial of Ad26.COV2.S vaccine versus placebo. The receptors were gathered from a person aged 18-65 years who received the Ad26.COV2.S COVID-19 vaccine or a placebo.

The genes are TRBV5-4 and TRBJ2-3; TRBD2 agrees at 11 bases. Germline V lookup: CDR1 SGHNT, CDR2 YYREEE (reference sequence). V gave up 2 bases and J gave up 5 bases; unmatched junction bases: 7. This CDR3 has 16 residues. Written as DNA, the CDR3 is TGTGCCAGCAGCTTTCGACTAGCGGGGCTTGAAGATACGCAGTATTTT. Its translation: CASSFRLAGLEDTQYF.

This chain's CDR3 is CASSEDLGRGYEQYF. DNA for the CDR3: TGTGCCAGCAGTGAAGATTTAGGGCGAGGATACGAGCAGTACTTC. The chain joins TRBV2 to TRBJ2-7; D call uncertain. The CDR3 is 15 residues long. Per germline, CDR1 SNHLY and CDR2 FYNNEI. V dropped 1 base and J dropped 4 bases, with 14 bases sitting between them.

The chain employs TRBV3-1 (or the pseudogene TRBV3-2) and TRBJ1-1; no definite D call. This CDR3 comprises 11 residues. Germline CDR1 is LGHDT and CDR2 is YNNKEL (reference sequence). The germline V and J ends were trimmed by 7 bases and 1 base, with 4 bases remaining between them. Here the CDR3 reads CASMGNTEAFF. As DNA, the CDR3 is TGTGCCAGCATGGGGAACACTGAAGCTTTCTTT.

The V call is TRBV4-3, the J call TRBJ1-4; 10 nucleotides line up with TRBD1. Per germline, CDR1 LGHNA and CDR2 YSLEER. The CDR3 has 14 residues. Unmatched junction bases numbered 1, after V lost 2 bases and J lost 7 bases. The CDR3 sequence is CASSQWTGGEKLFF. The CDR3 DNA reads TGCGCCAGCAGCCAATGGACAGGGGGTGAAAAACTGTTTTTT.

The table lists this clone with a count of one. The chain has TRBV7-3 and TRBJ2-1; D may be TRBD2 (5 bases). V was cut by 1 base and J by 4 bases, with 11 bases left in between. Germline-derived CDR1 and CDR2 are SGHTA and FQGTGA. The CDR3 spans 15 residues. DNA for the CDR3: TGTGCCAGCAGCTTAATAGCGAGAGGTTACAATGAGCAGTTCTTC. Translation: CASSLIARGYNEQFF.

This chain joins TRBV5-1 and TRBJ1-4; perhaps TRBD1 as D (6 bases). The germline V gene encodes CDR1 SGHRS and CDR2 YFSETQ. Trimming pared 0 bases from V and 7 bases from J, leaving 7 bases between. The CDR3 totals 13 residues. DNA for the CDR3: TGCGCCAGCAGCTTGGGACAGGCTGAAAAACTGTTTTTT. Residues: CASSLGQAEKLFF.

The chain employs TRBV9 and TRBJ2-3; 7 nucleotides agree with TRBD2. From germline, CDR1 is SGDLS and CDR2 YYNGEE. The CDR3 length is 13 residues. V trimming: 7 bases; J trimming: 1 base; junction bases outside the gene matches: 3. CDR3 nucleotide sequence: TGTGCCAGCGATACTAGCGGCACAGATACGCAGTATTTT. The encoded protein is CASDTSGTDTQYF.

J is TRBJ1-1 and V is TRBV5-1; 7 positions agree with TRBD1. This CDR3 is 16 amino acids long. Germline-derived CDR1 and CDR2 are SGHRS and YFSETQ. J was trimmed by 1 base and V by 2 bases; bases with no gene match: 8. As DNA, the CDR3 is TGCGCCAGCAGCTTAACCTCCGGGACAGCGAACACTGAAGCTTTCTTT. Translating it yields CASSLTSGTANTEAFF.

The V and J genes are TRBV11-3 and TRBJ1-1; D might be TRBD1 (5 bases). This CDR3 region has 13 residues. The V end was cut by 1 base, the J end by 5 bases, with 8 bases between. CDR1 is SGHNT and CDR2 is YENEEA in the germline V gene. The CDR3 reads CASSLGPGTEAFF. The DNA of the CDR3 is TGTGCCAGCAGCTTAGGCCCAGGGACTGAAGCTTTCTTT.

The CDR3 coding sequence is TGTGCCAGCAGCTTACGCGGGGACAATGAGCAGTTCTTC. Protein sequence: CASSLRGDNEQFF. The chain recombines TRBV7-2 with TRBJ2-1; perhaps TRBD2 as D (6 bases). Germline V gene lookup returns CDR1 SGHTA and CDR2 FQGNSA. The CDR3 totals 13 residues. V was cut by 2 bases and J by 5 bases, with 7 bases left in between.

V gene TRBV19 combines with J gene TRBJ2-1, with 10 bases fitting TRBD1. V was pared by 7 bases and J by 4 bases, with 10 bases of the junction left unmatched. Germline loops: CDR1 LNHDA, CDR2 SQIVND (reference sequence). The CDR3 totals 16 residues. The CDR3 protein is CASNMGQGLLYNEQFF. The CDR3 DNA follows: TGTGCCAGTAACATGGGACAGGGGCTTTTATACAATGAGCAGTTCTTC.

The chain uses TRBV9 and TRBJ2-1; maybe TRBD2 (6 bases). This CDR3 region has 15 residues. Germline CDR1 and CDR2: SGDLS and YYNGEE. Trimming shortened V by 4 bases and J by 9 bases, and 20 bases separated the two germline ends. CDR3 sequence: CASSPSALDMSEQFF. DNA of the CDR3: TGTGCCAGCAGCCCTAGCGCCCTAGACATGAGTGAGCAGTTCTTC.

This clone has only one observation. One end of the junction is discordant with germline, which a read error may explain. In the same sample, other DNA sequences code for this CDR3. The V call is TRBV28, the J call TRBJ2-7; TRBD1 aligns across 8 bases. The CDR3 totals 17 residues. Germline CDR1 and CDR2: MDHEN and SYDVKM. CDR3 residues: CASSSLAPGQVSYEQYF. DNA of the CDR3: TGTGCTAGCAGTTCCCTCGCCCCGGGACAGGTCTCCTACGAGCAGTACTTC.

The gene calls are TRBV2 and TRBJ1-1; D unresolved. Trimming removed 6 bases at V and 0 bases at J, with 11 bases between. This CDR3 comprises 14 residues. Germline loops: CDR1 SNHLY, CDR2 FYNNEI. The CDR3 is CASRGRRLNTEAFF. For the CDR3, the DNA is TGTGCCAGCAGGGGTAGGAGACTGAACACTGAAGCTTTCTTT.

This chain links TRBV11-3 with TRBJ2-1; 12 bases line up with TRBD2. The CDR3 covers 16 residues. Germline CDR1 and CDR2: SGHNT and YENEEA. V was pared by 5 bases and J by 7 bases, with 9 bases of the junction left unmatched. This CDR3 reads CASSHRGLAGGNEQFF. The CDR3 DNA reads TGTGCCAGCAGCCATAGGGGGCTAGCGGGAGGGAATGAGCAGTTCTTC.

The gene calls are TRBV3-1 (or the pseudogene TRBV3-2) and TRBJ2-7, with D tentatively TRBD1 (6 bases). This CDR3 spans 14 amino acids. Trimming took off 0 bases at V and 2 bases at J, with 8 bases between the two ends. Germline assignment: CDR1 LGHDT and CDR2 YNNKEL (reference sequence). The chain's CDR3 is CASSQDRGAYEQYF. Written as DNA, the CDR3 is TGTGCCAGCAGCCAAGACAGGGGCGCCTACGAGCAGTACTTC.

CDR3 bases: TGTGCCAGCAGCCCCGGGACAGGGTCTAGTCAGCCCCAGCATTTT. The encoded protein is CASSPGTGSSQPQHF. V and J are TRBV9 and TRBJ1-5, with 9 bases that match TRBD1. The germline V gene has CDR1 SGDLS and CDR2 YYNGEE. The CDR3 covers 15 residues. Germline trimming cut 4 bases from V and 6 bases from J; bases unmatched to any gene: 8.

The rearrangement uses TRBV11-3 and TRBJ2-5; 9 nucleotides agree with TRBD2. The CDR3 contains 16 residues. Germline-derived CDR1 and CDR2 are SGHNT and YENEEA. Losses at the gene ends were 5 bases for V and 3 bases for J; bases not matched to a gene: 10. CDR3 bases: TGTGCCAGCAGCCCAGGGTGGGTAGCGGGAGAAGAGACCCAGTACTTC. This codes for CASSPGWVAGEETQYF.

This chain links TRBV27 with TRBJ2-1; either TRBD1 or TRBD2 may fit D (5 bases each). The CDR3 is made up of 14 amino acids. Germline V CDR1 and CDR2: MNHEY, SMNVEV (reference sequence). V lost 2 bases to trimming and J lost 4 bases, with 9 bases between them. CDR3 amino acids: CASSLVGGYNEQFF. The CDR3 DNA is TGTGCCAGCAGTTTAGTTGGGGGATACAATGAGCAGTTCTTC.

The chain recombines TRBV11-2 with TRBJ2-7; no definite D call. The CDR3 runs to 14 residues. The germline gives CDR1 SGHAT, CDR2 FQNNGV. V was cut by 2 bases and J by 5 bases, with 13 bases left in between. The CDR3 nucleotides are TGTGCCAGCAGCTTAAATATCCCACCCGACGAGCAGTACTTC. It translates to CASSLNIPPDEQYF.

The CDR3: CASSFTGAGLNTEAFF. CDR3 DNA: TGTGCCAGCAGTTTCACCGGCGCAGGTTTGAACACTGAAGCTTTCTTT. The V and J genes are TRBV27 and TRBJ1-1; no firm D call. Per the germline V gene, CDR1 is MNHEY and CDR2 is SMNVEV (reference sequence). This CDR3 region has 16 residues. V dropped 3 bases and J dropped 0 bases, with 14 bases sitting between them.

The chain links TRBV5-6 to TRBJ2-2; 9 nucleotides agree with TRBD1. CDR1 SGHDT and CDR2 YYEEEE come from the germline V gene. Trimming at V came to 2 bases and at J to 9 bases, leaving 8 bases not matched to a gene. There are 15 residues in the CDR3. Here the CDR3 reads CASSFRDREYRELFF. The CDR3 DNA sequence: TGTGCCAGCAGCTTTAGGGACAGGGAGTACAGGGAGCTGTTTTTT. Filled out from reference TRBV5-6 and TRBJ2-2, the complete variable domain reads DAGVTQSPTHLIKTRGQQVTLRCSPKSGHDTVSWYQQALGQGPQFIFQYYEEEERQRGNFPDRFSGHQFPNYSSELNVNALLLGDSALYLCASSFRDREYRELFFGEGSRLTVL.